This T cell receptor (beta chain) was identified in a study of T-cell reconstitution after alpha-beta-depleted transplantation in children. As regards this clonotype: Its antigen is still unknown.

Overall study findings and caveats: The authors attributed T-cell counts and diversity one year after transplant mostly to newly produced T cells. Reportedly, alpha-beta T cells present about two months post-transplant originated from several hundred expanded clones of graft origin. After transplant, high TCRbeta diversity at day 60 in some patients arose from surviving recipient T cells and thymic progenitors.

The V end was cut by 5 bases, the J end by 0 bases, with 14 bases between. The CDR3 is made up of 15 amino acids. Germline V gene data show CDR1 as SGHTA and CDR2 as FQGNSA. Preparation of the TCRbeta library was carried out with unique molecular identifiers. TCRdb reprocessed the PCR reads with MiXCR, giving one entry per CDR3 protein. In the table there are just over 950,000 distinct CDR3 sequences, 25% to 35% of which are singletons. The TCR was taken from a boy younger than two who had a stem cell transplant for SCID, so the T cells may come from the graft donor. V is TRBV7-2 and J is TRBJ2-7, with D maybe TRBD1 (6 bases). Sample: PBMCs, mostly from graft donor cells, taken 360 days after TCRalphabeta/CD19-depleted stem cell transplant. The CDR3 protein is CASSPDRILSYEQYF. In DNA form, the CDR3 reads TGTGCCAGCAGCCCCGACAGGATTCTCTCCTACGAGCAGTACTTC.